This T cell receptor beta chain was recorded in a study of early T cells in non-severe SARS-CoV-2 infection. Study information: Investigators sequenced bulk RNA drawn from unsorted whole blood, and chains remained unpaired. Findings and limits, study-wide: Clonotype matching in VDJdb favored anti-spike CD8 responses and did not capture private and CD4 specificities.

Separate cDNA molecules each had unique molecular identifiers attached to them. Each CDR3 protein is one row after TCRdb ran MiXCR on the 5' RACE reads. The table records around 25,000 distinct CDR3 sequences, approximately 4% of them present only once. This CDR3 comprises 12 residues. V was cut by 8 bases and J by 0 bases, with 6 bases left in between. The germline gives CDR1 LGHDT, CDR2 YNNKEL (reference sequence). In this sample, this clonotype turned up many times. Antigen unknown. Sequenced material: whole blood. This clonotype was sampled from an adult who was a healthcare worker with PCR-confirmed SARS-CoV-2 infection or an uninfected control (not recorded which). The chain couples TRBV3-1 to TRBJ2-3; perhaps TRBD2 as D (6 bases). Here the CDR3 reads CASGGSTDTQYF. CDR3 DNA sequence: TGTGCCAGCGGGGGGAGCACAGATACGCAGTATTTT.